These T cell receptor beta chains were read from a single sample in a study of T cell responses to AZD1222 COVID-19 vaccine. TCRdb's table, derived via immunoSEQ multiplex PCR, lists solely in-frame clones and lacks some. This table has about 70,000 clones, over 75% appearing once. Here the sequenced sample was peripheral blood, taken on day 0 of MenACWY control vaccination. The receptor source for this set is an adult in good health. CDR3s include the opening cysteine and the closing phenylalanine or tryptophan. The order of the fields is J gene, clone size, V gene, D gene, CDR3 protein, CDR3 DNA. D genes are given only for firm matches. For some rows the clone size is stated as once, few or many, or as a class when expanded; others skip it.

j_gene: TRBJ2-6; abundance: NA; v_gene: TRBV7-3; d_gene: NA; CDR3aa: CASSLTGANVLTF; CDR3nt: TGTGCCAGCAGCTTAACGGGGGCCAACGTCCTGACTTTC
j_gene: TRBJ2-6; abundance: NA; v_gene: TRBV6-2/TRBV6-3; d_gene: TRBD1; CDR3aa: CASSSLDRAGANVLTF; CDR3nt: TGTGCCAGCAGTTCCCTTGACAGGGCTGGGGCCAACGTCCTGACTTTC
j_gene: TRBJ2-2; abundance: NA; v_gene: TRBV11-2; d_gene: TRBD1; CDR3aa: CASSLGGQTNTGELFF; CDR3nt: TGTGCCAGCAGCTTAGGGGGACAGACGAACACCGGGGAGCTGTTTTTT
j_gene: TRBJ2-6; abundance: NA; v_gene: TRBV5-1; d_gene: NA; CDR3aa: CASNSGAISGANVLTF; CDR3nt: TGCGCCAGCAATTCAGGGGCGATCTCTGGGGCCAACGTCCTGACTTTC
j_gene: TRBJ2-6; abundance: once; v_gene: TRBV5-1; d_gene: NA; CDR3aa: CASSLGYGANVLTF; CDR3nt: TGCGCCAGCAGCTTAGGGTACGGGGCCAACGTCCTGACTTTC
j_gene: TRBJ2-2; abundance: NA; v_gene: TRBV29-1; d_gene: TRBD1; CDR3aa: CSVGQGLTGELFF; CDR3nt: TGCAGCGTGGGACAGGGCCTTACCGGGGAGCTGTTTTTT
j_gene: TRBJ2-7; abundance: NA; v_gene: TRBV6-5; d_gene: TRBD2; CDR3aa: CASSRDYPYEQYF; CDR3nt: TGTGCCAGCAGCCGGGACTACCCCTACGAGCAGTACTTC
j_gene: TRBJ2-7; abundance: NA; v_gene: TRBV18; d_gene: NA; CDR3aa: CASSQTGGYEQYF; CDR3nt: TGTGCCAGCTCACAAACCGGGGGCTACGAGCAGTACTTC
j_gene: TRBJ2-7; abundance: NA; v_gene: TRBV6-5; d_gene: TRBD1; CDR3aa: CASSYPRNRGLGEQYF; CDR3nt: TGTGCCAGCAGTTACCCGAGGAACAGGGGGCTGGGGGAGCAGTACTTC
j_gene: TRBJ1-2; abundance: NA; v_gene: TRBV19; d_gene: TRBD1; CDR3aa: CATTRTTGSHGYTF; CDR3nt: TGTGCCACAACACGAACGACAGGGTCCCATGGCTACACCTTC
j_gene: TRBJ1-5; abundance: NA; v_gene: TRBV7-6; d_gene: NA; CDR3aa: CASSLGQDGQPQHF; CDR3nt: TGTGCCAGCAGCTTAGGGCAGGATGGTCAGCCCCAGCATTTT
j_gene: TRBJ1-2; abundance: NA; v_gene: TRBV4-3; d_gene: NA; CDR3aa: CASSQDLNYGYTF; CDR3nt: TGCGCCAGCAGCCAAGATTTAAACTATGGCTACACCTTC
j_gene: TRBJ1-4; abundance: NA; v_gene: TRBV2; d_gene: NA; CDR3aa: CASSDLRGPRGEKLFF; CDR3nt: TGTGCCAGCAGCGACCTACGGGGACCTCGGGGTGAAAAACTGTTTTTT
j_gene: TRBJ2-4; abundance: NA; v_gene: TRBV24-1; d_gene: NA; CDR3aa: CATSDPYREIRDRLAKNIQYF; CDR3nt: TGTGCCACCAGTGATCCTTACAGGGAGATAAGAGATCGACTAGCCAAAAACATTCAGTACTTC
j_gene: TRBJ2-1; abundance: NA; v_gene: TRBV7-9; d_gene: TRBD1; CDR3aa: CASSSSPGQGNNEQFF; CDR3nt: TGTGCCAGCAGCTCCTCGCCGGGACAGGGCAACAATGAGCAGTTCTTC
j_gene: TRBJ1-2; abundance: NA; v_gene: TRBV9; d_gene: NA; CDR3aa: CASSVDSLGYGYTF; CDR3nt: TGTGCCAGCAGCGTAGACTCCCTTGGCTATGGCTACACCTTC
j_gene: TRBJ1-2; abundance: NA; v_gene: TRBV2; d_gene: NA; CDR3aa: CASVRDYGYTF; CDR3nt: TGTGCCAGCGTGAGGGACTATGGCTACACCTTC
j_gene: TRBJ2-7; abundance: NA; v_gene: TRBV6-1; d_gene: TRBD2; CDR3aa: CASSEASPSGSEQYF; CDR3nt: TGTGCCAGCAGTGAAGCATCGCCCAGCGGGAGCGAGCAGTACTTC
j_gene: TRBJ1-4; abundance: NA; v_gene: TRBV11-2; d_gene: NA; CDR3aa: CASSLGYGEKLFF; CDR3nt: TGTGCCAGCAGCTTAGGTTACGGTGAAAAACTGTTTTTT
j_gene: TRBJ2-1; abundance: NA; v_gene: TRBV5-5; d_gene: TRBD1; CDR3aa: CASSLMDRGLNEQFF; CDR3nt: TGTGCCAGCAGCTTGATGGACAGGGGGCTCAATGAGCAGTTCTTC
j_gene: TRBJ2-7; abundance: once; v_gene: TRBV10-3; d_gene: TRBD2; CDR3aa: CAISDPGLASEQYF; CDR3nt: TGTGCCATCAGTGACCCGGGACTAGCGTCGGAGCAGTACTTC
j_gene: TRBJ1-5; abundance: NA; v_gene: TRBV2; d_gene: TRBD1; CDR3aa: CASRARQGVQPQHF; CDR3nt: TGTGCCAGCAGGGCCAGACAGGGCGTTCAGCCCCAGCATTTT
j_gene: TRBJ1-6; abundance: NA; v_gene: TRBV19; d_gene: NA; CDR3aa: CASTEGWQSPLHF; CDR3nt: TGTGCCAGTACTGAGGGGTGGCAATCACCCCTCCACTTT
j_gene: TRBJ2-7; abundance: NA; v_gene: TRBV11-2; d_gene: NA; CDR3aa: CASSLRLSYEQYF; CDR3nt: TGTGCCAGCAGCTTAAGGCTCTCGTACGAGCAGTACTTC
j_gene: TRBJ2-1; abundance: NA; v_gene: TRBV7-8; d_gene: NA; CDR3aa: CASSLAVSRDEQFF; CDR3nt: TGTGCCAGCAGCTTAGCGGTGTCTCGCGATGAGCAGTTCTTC
j_gene: TRBJ2-4; abundance: NA; v_gene: TRBV5-4; d_gene: NA; CDR3aa: CASSSTVFEGFGNIQYF; CDR3nt: TGTGCCAGCAGCTCGACGGTTTTTGAGGGCTTCGGCAACATTCAGTACTTC
j_gene: TRBJ1-6; abundance: few; v_gene: TRBV19; d_gene: NA; CDR3aa: CASSMGQGYNSPLHF; CDR3nt: TGTGCCAGTAGTATGGGACAAGGGTATAATTCACCCCTCCACTTT
j_gene: TRBJ1-2; abundance: once; v_gene: TRBV5-1; d_gene: NA; CDR3aa: CASSPGTQAQSYGYTF; CDR3nt: TGCGCCAGCAGCCCGGGGACACAAGCACAGTCCTATGGCTACACCTTC
j_gene: TRBJ2-2; abundance: NA; v_gene: TRBV3-1/TRBV3-2; d_gene: NA; CDR3aa: CASSLTPRGGELFF; CDR3nt: TGTGCCAGCAGCCTAACCCCGAGGGGCGGGGAGCTGTTTTTT
j_gene: TRBJ1-1; abundance: NA; v_gene: TRBV2; d_gene: TRBD1; CDR3aa: CASGDRARAFF; CDR3nt: TGTGCCAGCGGGGACAGGGCGCGAGCTTTCTTT
j_gene: TRBJ1-2; abundance: once; v_gene: TRBV7-2; d_gene: TRBD1; CDR3aa: CASSYRGLEDGYTF; CDR3nt: TGTGCCAGCAGTTACAGGGGATTGGAGGATGGCTACACCTTC
j_gene: TRBJ2-5; abundance: NA; v_gene: TRBV18; d_gene: NA; CDR3aa: CASSPTTGTQETQYF; CDR3nt: TGTGCCAGCTCACCAACGACAGGCACCCAAGAGACCCAGTACTTC
j_gene: TRBJ1-2; abundance: NA; v_gene: TRBV11-3; d_gene: NA; CDR3aa: CASSPGFGVSGYTF; CDR3nt: TGTGCCAGCAGCCCAGGATTCGGGGTCTCTGGCTACACCTTC
j_gene: TRBJ2-7; abundance: NA; v_gene: TRBV5-8; d_gene: NA; CDR3aa: CASSPPWGDASSYEQYF; CDR3nt: TGTGCCAGCAGCCCCCCCTGGGGGGACGCAAGTTCCTACGAGCAGTACTTC
j_gene: TRBJ1-2; abundance: NA; v_gene: TRBV21-1; d_gene: NA; CDR3aa: CASSKAGFGSYGYTF; CDR3nt: TGTGCCAGCAGCAAAGCAGGCTTCGGCAGTTATGGCTACACCTTC
j_gene: TRBJ2-2; abundance: once; v_gene: TRBV5-8; d_gene: NA; CDR3aa: CASSWGVRDGNTGELFF; CDR3nt: TGTGCCAGCAGCTGGGGGGTACGGGACGGAAACACCGGGGAGCTGTTTTTT